Listed below are T cell receptor beta chains from one sample, sequenced in a study of beta chain features in type 1 diabetes. TCRdb keeps only in-frame clones here, not all; method: immunoSEQ multiplex PCR. In the table there are 250,000 to 350,000 clones, 14% of which are singletons. Sequenced sample: naive CD4+ T cells from blood. These receptors were obtained from a man younger than 45 with type 1 diabetes. The CDR3 runs from the conserved cysteine through the conserved F or W. The D gene is left open where the match is weak. Clone size is given for some rows only: seen once, a few or many times, or a class if the clone is expanded.

CDR3nt: TGCAGCGTTGGACGGGGAGCTAGCACAGATACGCAGTATTTT
CDR3aa: CSVGRGASTDTQYF
j_gene: TRBJ2-3
v_gene: TRBV29-1
abundance: NA
d_gene: NA

CDR3nt: TGTGCCAGCAGCTCCGAACTTCGGGACAGCCTCTACGAGCAGTACTTC
CDR3aa: CASSSELRDSLYEQYF
j_gene: TRBJ2-7
v_gene: TRBV7-6
abundance: few
d_gene: TRBD1

CDR3nt: TGTGCCAGCAGTTTGGGACTCCCCAACACTGAAGCTTTCTTT
CDR3aa: CASSLGLPNTEAFF
j_gene: TRBJ1-1
v_gene: TRBV28
abundance: NA
d_gene: NA

CDR3nt: TGTGCCAGCTCACGGGGACTAGCGGGAGATGAGCAGTACTTC
CDR3aa: CASSRGLAGDEQYF
j_gene: TRBJ2-7
v_gene: TRBV18
abundance: few
d_gene: TRBD2

CDR3nt: TGTGCCAGCACGGGGAGTCACCGAACAGATACGCAGTATTTT
CDR3aa: CASTGSHRTDTQYF
j_gene: TRBJ2-3
v_gene: TRBV27
abundance: few
d_gene: NA

CDR3nt: TGCAGCGCTACATCGGCACAGCTGACCCACGAGCAGTACTTC
CDR3aa: CSATSAQLTHEQYF
j_gene: TRBJ2-7
v_gene: TRBV29-1
abundance: NA
d_gene: NA

CDR3nt: TGCGCCAGCAGCTTGGAAAGCGGGACGCAGTATTTT
CDR3aa: CASSLESGTQYF
j_gene: TRBJ2-3
v_gene: TRBV5-1
abundance: few
d_gene: NA

CDR3nt: TGCAGCGTGTGGGCCTTGGGGGGGGATGAAAAACTGTTTTTT
CDR3aa: CSVWALGGDEKLFF
j_gene: TRBJ1-4
v_gene: TRBV29-1
abundance: few
d_gene: NA

CDR3nt: TGTGCCAGCAGCTTGCGGGGAAGGACAGGAGACTATGGCTACACCTTC
CDR3aa: CASSLRGRTGDYGYTF
j_gene: TRBJ1-2
v_gene: TRBV5-6
abundance: NA
d_gene: TRBD1

CDR3nt: TGTGCCAGCAGTTCTAGGGGGTGGACTGAAGCTTTCTTT
CDR3aa: CASSSRGWTEAFF
j_gene: TRBJ1-1
v_gene: TRBV28
abundance: NA
d_gene: NA

CDR3nt: TGCAGCGCAGCCGGACAGCAAAACACTGAAGCTTTCTTT
CDR3aa: CSAAGQQNTEAFF
j_gene: TRBJ1-1
v_gene: TRBV29-1
abundance: NA
d_gene: NA

CDR3nt: TGTGCCAGCAGGGGAGGGGGGGTCCCCTACAATGAGCAGTTCTTC
CDR3aa: CASRGGGVPYNEQFF
j_gene: TRBJ2-1
v_gene: TRBV4-2
abundance: NA
d_gene: NA

CDR3nt: TGTGCCAGCAGCTTCCTTAACCGGGACTCCGAGCAGTACTTC
CDR3aa: CASSFLNRDSEQYF
j_gene: TRBJ2-7
v_gene: TRBV7-2
abundance: NA
d_gene: NA

CDR3nt: TGTGCCAGCAGCTCACCCGGGACTAGCGTGTCAGATACGCAGTATTTT
CDR3aa: CASSSPGTSVSDTQYF
j_gene: TRBJ2-3
v_gene: TRBV7-8
abundance: few
d_gene: TRBD2

CDR3nt: TGTGCCAGCAGTTGGACTCGACGGAAAGAAAAACTGTTTTTT
CDR3aa: CASSWTRRKEKLFF
j_gene: TRBJ1-4
v_gene: TRBV28
abundance: NA
d_gene: NA

CDR3nt: TGCAGCGTTATCAGGTGGGGGGAGAACACTGAAGCTTTCTTT
CDR3aa: CSVIRWGENTEAFF
j_gene: TRBJ1-1
v_gene: TRBV29-1
abundance: few
d_gene: NA

CDR3nt: TGTGCCACCAGCAGACCATCCGGACTAGCGGGCCGGACCCTCTCGGAGACCCAGTACTTC
CDR3aa: CATSRPSGLAGRTLSETQYF
j_gene: TRBJ2-5
v_gene: TRBV15
abundance: few
d_gene: TRBD2

CDR3nt: TGTGCCAGCAGCTTACAGACTAGCGGGAGACATACGCAGTATTTT
CDR3aa: CASSLQTSGRHTQYF
j_gene: TRBJ2-3
v_gene: TRBV7-2
abundance: NA
d_gene: TRBD2

CDR3nt: TGTGCCAGTAGTATCGAACAGGGAAGCTCCTACGAGCAGTACTTC
CDR3aa: CASSIEQGSSYEQYF
j_gene: TRBJ2-7
v_gene: TRBV19
abundance: NA
d_gene: NA

CDR3nt: TGTGCCAGCAGCCCGGGACTAGCGGGAAGCTCAGATACGCAGTATTTT
CDR3aa: CASSPGLAGSSDTQYF
j_gene: TRBJ2-3
v_gene: TRBV11-1
abundance: few
d_gene: TRBD2

CDR3nt: TGTGCCAGCAGCGTAGCCGCCGGGACTAGTCTCCACGAGCAGTACTTC
CDR3aa: CASSVAAGTSLHEQYF
j_gene: TRBJ2-7
v_gene: TRBV9
abundance: few
d_gene: TRBD2

CDR3nt: TGTGCCAGCAGTCCAGGGGGACAGGGACGGTACACTGAAGCTTTCTTT
CDR3aa: CASSPGGQGRYTEAFF
j_gene: TRBJ1-1
v_gene: TRBV28
abundance: few
d_gene: TRBD1

CDR3nt: TGTGCCAGCAGCTCCCCCAGCGTGGGAGATACGCAGTATTTT
CDR3aa: CASSSPSVGDTQYF
j_gene: TRBJ2-3
v_gene: TRBV7-6
abundance: NA
d_gene: NA

CDR3nt: TGTGCCTGGGGGAAGGACAGCTTGGGCACAGATACGCAGTATTTT
CDR3aa: CAWGKDSLGTDTQYF
j_gene: TRBJ2-3
v_gene: TRBV30
abundance: few
d_gene: NA

CDR3nt: TGTGCCAGCAGCGCGTACGGGACTAGCGGGAGCCCGGAGCTGTTTTTT
CDR3aa: CASSAYGTSGSPELFF
j_gene: TRBJ2-2
v_gene: TRBV7-3
abundance: few
d_gene: TRBD2

CDR3nt: TGTGCCAGTAGTACACAGGGGGATCAGCCCCAGCATTTT
CDR3aa: CASSTQGDQPQHF
j_gene: TRBJ1-5
v_gene: TRBV19
abundance: NA
d_gene: TRBD1

CDR3nt: TGTGCCTGGATTCAGCGGGAGGGCTTCCCCTACGAGCAGTACTTC
CDR3aa: CAWIQREGFPYEQYF
j_gene: TRBJ2-7
v_gene: TRBV30
abundance: few
d_gene: TRBD2

CDR3nt: TGCAGCGTAGAGCGGGACTCCTACGAGCAGTACTTC
CDR3aa: CSVERDSYEQYF
j_gene: TRBJ2-7
v_gene: TRBV29-1
abundance: few
d_gene: TRBD2

CDR3nt: TGTGCCTGGAGTGTACAGGGTACAGATACGCAGTATTTT
CDR3aa: CAWSVQGTDTQYF
j_gene: TRBJ2-3
v_gene: TRBV30
abundance: NA
d_gene: NA

CDR3nt: TGTGCCAGCAGCCCAGGACAGGGGGCTCAGCCCCAGCATTTT
CDR3aa: CASSPGQGAQPQHF
j_gene: TRBJ1-5
v_gene: TRBV28
abundance: few
d_gene: TRBD1

CDR3nt: TGTGCCAGCAGCCACACAGATACGCAGTATTTT
CDR3aa: CASSHTDTQYF
j_gene: TRBJ2-3
v_gene: TRBV27
abundance: NA
d_gene: NA

CDR3nt: TGTGCCAGCAGCACGCACTTTAATACGGGCGAGCAGTACTTC
CDR3aa: CASSTHFNTGEQYF
j_gene: TRBJ2-7
v_gene: TRBV7-2
abundance: NA
d_gene: NA

CDR3nt: TGTGCCAGCAGCCCGGGGGGCGAGCAGTACTTC
CDR3aa: CASSPGGEQYF
j_gene: TRBJ2-7
v_gene: TRBV7-8
abundance: NA
d_gene: TRBD2

CDR3nt: TGTGCCAGCAGTTTAACCACAGGGCGAGAGACCCAGTACTTC
CDR3aa: CASSLTTGRETQYF
j_gene: TRBJ2-5
v_gene: TRBV28
abundance: few
d_gene: NA

CDR3nt: TGTGCCAGCAGCCCCAACGGGGGGCTCACTGAAGCTTTCTTT
CDR3aa: CASSPNGGLTEAFF
j_gene: TRBJ1-1
v_gene: TRBV7-3
abundance: few
d_gene: NA

CDR3nt: TGTGCCAGCAGCCCTCGGACAGGGTCAGATACGCAGTATTTT
CDR3aa: CASSPRTGSDTQYF
j_gene: TRBJ2-3
v_gene: TRBV9
abundance: NA
d_gene: TRBD1

CDR3nt: TGTGCCTCGGGCGGGAACTCCTACGAGCAGTACTTC
CDR3aa: CASGGNSYEQYF
j_gene: TRBJ2-7
v_gene: TRBV6-5
abundance: few
d_gene: NA

CDR3nt: TGTGCCAGCATCCTCCATAGCGGGAGGGGCAATGAGCAGTTCTTC
CDR3aa: CASILHSGRGNEQFF
j_gene: TRBJ2-1
v_gene: TRBV28
abundance: NA
d_gene: TRBD2

CDR3nt: TGTGCCAGCAGCCTTTTTCATACTACGTCCTACGAGCAGTACTTC
CDR3aa: CASSLFHTTSYEQYF
j_gene: TRBJ2-7
v_gene: TRBV7-2
abundance: NA
d_gene: NA

CDR3nt: TGCAGTGTTATCCCGACAGGCCACGAGTACTTC
CDR3aa: CSVIPTGHEYF
j_gene: TRBJ2-5
v_gene: TRBV20-1
abundance: NA
d_gene: NA

CDR3nt: TGTGCCAGCAGCTTGCGCGACAGGGGATTTGGGGCCAAAAACATTCAGTACTTC
CDR3aa: CASSLRDRGFGAKNIQYF
j_gene: TRBJ2-4
v_gene: TRBV5-6
abundance: NA
d_gene: TRBD1

CDR3nt: TGCGCCAGCAGCTTGGGAGGACTAGCGGGAGGGCTCGGAGATACGCAGTATTTT
CDR3aa: CASSLGGLAGGLGDTQYF
j_gene: TRBJ2-3
v_gene: TRBV5-1
abundance: NA
d_gene: TRBD2

CDR3nt: TGTGCCAGCAGAAACGGACAGACCTACGAGCAGTACTTC
CDR3aa: CASRNGQTYEQYF
j_gene: TRBJ2-7
v_gene: TRBV28
abundance: NA
d_gene: NA

CDR3nt: TGTGCCAGCAGCAAGACCGGGACTAGCTACTTGGAGACCCAGTACTTC
CDR3aa: CASSKTGTSYLETQYF
j_gene: TRBJ2-5
v_gene: TRBV7-2
abundance: few
d_gene: TRBD2

CDR3nt: TGTGCCAGCTCACCCCAAGCGGGCGGCACTGAAGCTTTCTTT
CDR3aa: CASSPQAGGTEAFF
j_gene: TRBJ1-1
v_gene: TRBV18
abundance: NA
d_gene: NA

CDR3nt: TGTGCCAGTAGTACTGGGTACAGAAACACTGAAGCTTTCTTT
CDR3aa: CASSTGYRNTEAFF
j_gene: TRBJ1-1
v_gene: TRBV19
abundance: NA
d_gene: NA

CDR3nt: TGTGCCAGCAGCTTTATGGGACAGCGAACCTACAATGAGCAGTTCTTC
CDR3aa: CASSFMGQRTYNEQFF
j_gene: TRBJ2-1
v_gene: TRBV7-2
abundance: once
d_gene: TRBD1

CDR3nt: TGTGCCAGTAGTACAGGGCGCAATCAGCCCCAGCATTTT
CDR3aa: CASSTGRNQPQHF
j_gene: TRBJ1-5
v_gene: TRBV19
abundance: NA
d_gene: NA

CDR3nt: TGTGCCAGTAGTATTTTAGGCAATCAGCCCCAGCATTTT
CDR3aa: CASSILGNQPQHF
j_gene: TRBJ1-5
v_gene: TRBV19
abundance: few
d_gene: NA

CDR3nt: TGTGCCAGCAAAACAAGAGGAGACCACGAGCAGTACTTC
CDR3aa: CASKTRGDHEQYF
j_gene: TRBJ2-7
v_gene: TRBV13
abundance: NA
d_gene: NA